These T cell receptor beta chains were read from a single sample in a study of patients and donors after allogeneic stem cell transplantation. TCRdb passed the RT-PCR reads through MiXCR, listing each CDR3 protein once. The table lists hundreds of thousands of distinct CDR3 sequences, around 15% of them singletons. The specimen was blood, either unsorted or a sorted T cell fraction (not recorded which). The receptors derive from a human donor who was either an allogeneic HSCT recipient or a stem cell or donor lymphocyte infusion donor (not recorded which). It is not recorded whose cells these are; they may come from a transplant donor. The CDR3 runs from the conserved cysteine through the conserved F or W. D genes are given only for firm matches. Expanded clones are given a class, and other clones once, few, many or no size at all.

TRBJ2-5 - TRBV11-3 - CASSPTEVQETQYF TGTGCCAGCAGCCCGACGGAAGTACAAGAGACCCAGTACTTC
TRBJ2-7 many TRBV6-5 TRBD1 CASSYSGQGTYEQYF TGTGCCAGCAGTTACTCTGGACAGGGGACCTACGAGCAGTACTTC
TRBJ1-1 - TRBV20-1 - CSAQKNQGAVKAFF TGCAGTGCTCAAAAGAATCAGGGAGCGGTGAAGGCTTTCTTT
TRBJ1-2 few TRBV21-1 - CASRYTPRHYGYTF TGTGCCAGCAGATACACTCCTAGGCACTATGGCTACACCTTC
TRBJ1-1 - TRBV5-1 - CASSLRTADNEAFF TGCGCCAGCAGCTTGCGGACGGCGGACAATGAAGCTTTCTTT
TRBJ2-5 - TRBV7-6 - CASSLNPTGLETQYF TGTGCCAGCAGCTTAAACCCTACAGGGTTGGAGACCCAGTACTTC
TRBJ1-3 - TRBV18 - CASSSATGNTIYF TGTGCCAGCTCGTCCGCCACTGGAAACACCATATATTTT
TRBJ1-2 few TRBV20-1 - CSAREPLLEGYTF TGCAGTGCTAGAGAACCGCTACTAGAGGGCTACACCTTC
TRBJ2-7 many TRBV29-1 - CSVAGITGYEQYF TGCAGCGTCGCAGGGATTACAGGCTACGAGCAGTACTTC
TRBJ1-5 - TRBV7-6 - CASSVGTVTNQPQHF TGTGCCAGCAGCGTGGGGACGGTTACCAATCAGCCCCAGCATTTT
TRBJ2-4 few TRBV6-1 - CASSLGPRDIQYF TGTGCCAGCAGCCTAGGCCCCCGGGACATTCAGTACTTC
TRBJ1-5 many TRBV6-1 - CASSRQGNQPQHF TGTGCCAGCAGCCGACAGGGCAATCAGCCCCAGCATTTT
TRBJ2-1 few TRBV12-3/TRBV12-4 TRBD1 CASSWGQYNEQFF TGTGCCAGCAGTTGGGGACAGTACAATGAGCAGTTCTTC
TRBJ2-2 few TRBV2 - CASRGPGTGELFF TGTGCCAGCAGGGGGCCGGGCACCGGGGAGCTGTTTTTT
TRBJ2-5 - TRBV2 - CASSEWRGQETQYF TGTGCCAGCAGTGAGTGGCGGGGCCAAGAGACCCAGTACTTC
TRBJ2-7 few TRBV28 - CASSFKGRMTYEQYF TGTGCCAGCAGTTTTAAAGGACGTATGACCTACGAGCAGTACTTC
TRBJ1-2 many TRBV12-3/TRBV12-4 - CASSLLEWGYGYTF TGTGCCAGCAGTTTACTGGAATGGGGCTATGGCTACACCTTC